This T cell receptor beta chain was sequenced in a study of blood T cell repertoires in COVID-19. Across the whole study: The origin of the acute and convalescent COVID-19 samples was the United States, Italy and Spain.

The CDR3 is 15 residues long. Germline V gene data show CDR1 as GTSNPN and CDR2 as SVGIG (reference sequence). Trimming at V came to 1 base and at J to 6 bases, leaving 9 bases not matched to a gene. This clone was seen more than once but under ten times. TCRdb keeps only in-frame clones here, not all; method: immunoSEQ multiplex PCR. Of tens of thousands of clones listed, 84% are singletons. The clonotype was recovered from a human donor in a cohort sampled during active COVID-19. The sequencing input was peripheral blood. The chain couples TRBV30 to TRBJ1-5; 7 nucleotides align to TRBD1. This CDR3 is CAWSDKGAGGQPQHF. The DNA of the CDR3 is TGTGCCTGGAGTGACAAGGGGGCGGGGGGTCAGCCCCAGCATTTT. The full variable domain, completed using reference TRBV30 and TRBJ1-5, is SQTIHQWPATLVQPVGSPLSLECTVEGTSNPNLYWYRQAAGRGLQLLFYSVGIGQISSEVPQNLSASRPQDRQFILSSKKLLLSDSGFYLCAWSDKGAGGQPQHFGDGTRLSIL.